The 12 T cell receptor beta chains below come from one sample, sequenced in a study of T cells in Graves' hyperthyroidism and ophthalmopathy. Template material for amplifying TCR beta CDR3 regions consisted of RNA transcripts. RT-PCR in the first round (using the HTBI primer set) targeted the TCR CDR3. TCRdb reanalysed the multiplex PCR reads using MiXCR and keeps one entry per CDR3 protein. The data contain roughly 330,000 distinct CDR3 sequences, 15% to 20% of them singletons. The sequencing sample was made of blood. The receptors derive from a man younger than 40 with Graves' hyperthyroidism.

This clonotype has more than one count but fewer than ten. The CDR3 protein is CASRKEGDTEAFF. The DNA for the CDR3 is TGTGCCAGTAGAAAAGAGGGGGACACTGAAGCTTTCTTT. This chain joins TRBV19 and TRBJ1-1, with D perhaps TRBD1 (6 bases). V gave up 6 bases and J gave up 3 bases, with 11 bases separating them. Germline V gene data show CDR1 as LNHDA and CDR2 as SQIVND (reference sequence). The CDR3 has 13 residues.

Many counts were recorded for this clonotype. CDR3 sequence: CASSPSGHEQFF. In DNA form, the CDR3 reads TGTGCCAGCAGCCCCTCGGGGCATGAGCAGTTCTTC. The J gene is TRBJ2-1, the V gene TRBV7-9; the D call may be TRBD1 or TRBD2 (5 bases each). CDR1 and CDR2 from the germline V gene are SEHNR and FQNEAQ (reference sequence). Trimming shortened V by 5 bases and J by 8 bases, and 10 bases separated the two germline ends. This CDR3 comprises 12 residues.

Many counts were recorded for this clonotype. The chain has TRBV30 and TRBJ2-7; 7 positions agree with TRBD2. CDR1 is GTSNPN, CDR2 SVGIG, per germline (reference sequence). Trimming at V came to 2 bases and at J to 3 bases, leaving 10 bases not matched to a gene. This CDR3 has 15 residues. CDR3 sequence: CAWSHASGSGYEQYF. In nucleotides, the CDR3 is TGTGCCTGGAGTCACGCTAGCGGCTCTGGCTACGAGCAGTACTTC.

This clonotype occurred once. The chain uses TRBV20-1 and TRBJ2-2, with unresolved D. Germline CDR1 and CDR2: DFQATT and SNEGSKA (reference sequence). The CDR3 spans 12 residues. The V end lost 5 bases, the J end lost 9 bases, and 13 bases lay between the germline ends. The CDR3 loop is CSASGPSRELFF. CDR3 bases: TGCAGTGCTTCCGGGCCGTCCAGGGAGCTGTTTTTT.

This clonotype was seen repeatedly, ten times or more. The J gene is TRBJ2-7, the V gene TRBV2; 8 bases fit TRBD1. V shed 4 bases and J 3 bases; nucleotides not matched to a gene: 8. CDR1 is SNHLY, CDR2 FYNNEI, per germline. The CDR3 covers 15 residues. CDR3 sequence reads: CASSATGTGDYEQYF. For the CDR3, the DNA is TGTGCCAGCAGTGCTACCGGGACAGGCGACTACGAGCAGTACTTC.

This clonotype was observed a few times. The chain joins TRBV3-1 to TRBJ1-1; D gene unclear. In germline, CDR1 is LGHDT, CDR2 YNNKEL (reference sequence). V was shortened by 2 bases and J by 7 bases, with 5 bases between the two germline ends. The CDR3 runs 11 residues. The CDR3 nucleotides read TGTGCCAGCAGCCAAACAGATGAAGCTTTCTTT. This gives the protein CASSQTDEAFF. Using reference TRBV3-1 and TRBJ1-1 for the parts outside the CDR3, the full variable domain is DTAVSQTPKYLVTQMGNDKSIKCEQNLGHDTMYWYKQDSKKFLKIMFSYNNKELIINETVPNRFSPKSPDKAHLNLHINSLELGDSAVYFCASSQTDEAFFGQGTRLTVV.

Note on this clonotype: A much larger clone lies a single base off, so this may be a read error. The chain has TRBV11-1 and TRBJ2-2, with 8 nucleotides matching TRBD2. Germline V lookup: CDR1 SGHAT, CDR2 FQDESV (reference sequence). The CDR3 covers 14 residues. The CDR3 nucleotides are TGTGCCAGCCTGGGACTAGGGGTCACCGGGGAGCTGTCTTTT. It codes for CASLGLGVTGELSF.

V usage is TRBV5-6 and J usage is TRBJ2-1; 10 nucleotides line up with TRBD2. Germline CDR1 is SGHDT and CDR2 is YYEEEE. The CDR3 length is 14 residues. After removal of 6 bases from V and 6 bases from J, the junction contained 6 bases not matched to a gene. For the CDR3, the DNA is TGTGCCAGCACAGCGGGAGGGCCGACCAATGAGCAGTTCTTC. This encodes CASTAGGPTNEQFF.

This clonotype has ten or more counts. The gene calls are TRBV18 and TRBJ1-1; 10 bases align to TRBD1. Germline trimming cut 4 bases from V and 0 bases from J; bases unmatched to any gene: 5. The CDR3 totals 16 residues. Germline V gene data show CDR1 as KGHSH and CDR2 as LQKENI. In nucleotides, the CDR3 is TGTGCCAGCTCACTCAGACAGGGGGCGATGAACACTGAAGCTTTCTTT. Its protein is CASSLRQGAMNTEAFF.

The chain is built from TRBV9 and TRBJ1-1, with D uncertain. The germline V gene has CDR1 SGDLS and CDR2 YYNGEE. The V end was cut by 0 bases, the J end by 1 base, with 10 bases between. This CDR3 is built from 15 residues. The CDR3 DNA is TGTGCCAGCAGCGTAGGGCCAGATTGGAACACTGAAGCTTTCTTT. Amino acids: CASSVGPDWNTEAFF.

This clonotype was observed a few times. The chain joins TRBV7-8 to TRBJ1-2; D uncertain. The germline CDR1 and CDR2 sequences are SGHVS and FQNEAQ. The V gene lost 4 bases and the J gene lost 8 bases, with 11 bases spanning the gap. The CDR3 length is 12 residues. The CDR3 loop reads CASSSGAGGYTF. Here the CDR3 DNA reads TGTGCCAGCAGCTCCGGAGCTGGGGGCTACACCTTC.

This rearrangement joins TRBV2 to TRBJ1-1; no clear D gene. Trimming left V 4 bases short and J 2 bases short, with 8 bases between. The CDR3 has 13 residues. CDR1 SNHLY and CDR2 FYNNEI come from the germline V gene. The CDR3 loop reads CASSGPSNTEAFF. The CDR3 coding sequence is TGTGCCAGCAGTGGTCCTAGCAACACTGAAGCTTTCTTT. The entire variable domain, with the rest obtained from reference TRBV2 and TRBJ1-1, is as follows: EPEVTQTPSHQVTQMGQEVILRCVPISNHLYFYWYRQILGQKVEFLVSFYNNEISEKSEIFDDQFSVERPDGSNFTLKIRSTKLEDSAMYFCASSGPSNTEAFFGQGTRLTVV.